This T cell receptor (beta chain) originates from a study of OX40 agonist ivuxolimab in advanced cancers. On the study more broadly: Prior therapy, whether anti-PD-1, anti-PD-L1 or anti-CTLA-4, was allowed, and approximately 37% had some.

The table came from immunoSEQ multiplex PCR; TCRdb's copy has only in-frame clones and leaves some out. This table has about 83,000 clones, 85% appearing once. General observations from the study: Clonal expansion among partial responders at 0.1-3.0 mg/kg ranked near the lowest. Also showing low normalized T-cell clonal expansion were some of the nonresponders. Fewer expanded clones were found on average in CD4+ than in CD8+ T cells.

Remarks on this clone: Its antigen is currently unknown.

The V gene lost 3 bases and the J gene lost 6 bases, with 19 bases spanning the gap. Germline CDR1 and CDR2: SGHNT and YYREEE (reference sequence). This CDR3 comprises 16 residues. The material was CD4+ or CD8+ T cells sorted from blood, obtained in a trial of the OX40 agonist ivuxolimab. The sequence came from an adult with an advanced solid tumor such as melanoma, head and neck, liver or kidney cancer. This chain connects TRBV5-4 to TRBJ2-1; D may be TRBD1 (6 bases). This chain's CDR3 is CASSSPLGTTFNEQFF. For the CDR3, the DNA is TGTGCCAGCAGCTCCCCCCTCGGGACAACCTTCAATGAGCAGTTCTTC.